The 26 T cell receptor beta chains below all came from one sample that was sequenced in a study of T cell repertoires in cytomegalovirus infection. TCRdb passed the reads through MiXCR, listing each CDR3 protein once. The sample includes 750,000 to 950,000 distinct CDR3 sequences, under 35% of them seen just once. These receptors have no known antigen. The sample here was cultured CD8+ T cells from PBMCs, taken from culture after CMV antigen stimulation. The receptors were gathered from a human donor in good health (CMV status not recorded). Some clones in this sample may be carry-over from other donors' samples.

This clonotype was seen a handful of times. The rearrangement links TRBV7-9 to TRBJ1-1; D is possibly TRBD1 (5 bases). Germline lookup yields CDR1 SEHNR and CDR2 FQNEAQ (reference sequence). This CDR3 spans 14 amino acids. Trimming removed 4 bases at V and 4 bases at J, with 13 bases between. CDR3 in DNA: TGTGCCAGCAGCTGGGGCAGGGTTGGCACTGAAGCTTTCTTT. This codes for CASSWGRVGTEAFF.

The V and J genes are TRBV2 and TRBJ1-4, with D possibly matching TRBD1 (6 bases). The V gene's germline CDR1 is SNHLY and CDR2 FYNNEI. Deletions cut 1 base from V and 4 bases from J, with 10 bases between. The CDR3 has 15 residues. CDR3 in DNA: TGTGCCAGCAGTGAAGGGAGGGGGTTTAATGAAAAACTGTTTTTT. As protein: CASSEGRGFNEKLFF.

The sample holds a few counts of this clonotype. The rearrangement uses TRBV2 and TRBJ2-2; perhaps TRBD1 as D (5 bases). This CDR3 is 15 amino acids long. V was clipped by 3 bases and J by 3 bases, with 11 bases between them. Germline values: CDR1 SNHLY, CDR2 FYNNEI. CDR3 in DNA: TGTGCCAGCAGTGACGGCAGGGATTACACCGGGGAGCTGTTTTTT. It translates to CASSDGRDYTGELFF. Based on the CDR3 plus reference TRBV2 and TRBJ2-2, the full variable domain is EPEVTQTPSHQVTQMGQEVILRCVPISNHLYFYWYRQILGQKVEFLVSFYNNEISEKSEIFDDQFSVERPDGSNFTLKIRSTKLEDSAMYFCASSDGRDYTGELFFGEGSRLTVL.

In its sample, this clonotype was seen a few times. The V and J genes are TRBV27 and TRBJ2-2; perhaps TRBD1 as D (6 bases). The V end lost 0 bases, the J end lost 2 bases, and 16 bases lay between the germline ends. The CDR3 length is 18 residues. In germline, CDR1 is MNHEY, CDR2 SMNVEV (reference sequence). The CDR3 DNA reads TGTGCCAGCAGTTTATCAATCCTCGGGACAAAAAACACCGGGGAGCTGTTTTTT. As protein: CASSLSILGTKNTGELFF.

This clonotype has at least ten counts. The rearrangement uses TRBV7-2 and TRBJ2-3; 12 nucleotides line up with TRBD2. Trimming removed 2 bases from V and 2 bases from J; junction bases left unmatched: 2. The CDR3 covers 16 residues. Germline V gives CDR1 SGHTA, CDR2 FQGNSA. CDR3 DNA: TGTGCCAGCAGCTTAACTAGCGGGGGGCTCACAGATACGCAGTATTTT. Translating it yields CASSLTSGGLTDTQYF. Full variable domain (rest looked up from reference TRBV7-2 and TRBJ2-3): GAGVSQSPSNKVTEKGKDVELRCDPISGHTALYWYRQSLGQGLEFLIYFQGNSAPDKSGLPSDRFSAERTGGSVSTLTIQRTQQEDSAVYLCASSLTSGGLTDTQYFGPGTRLTVL.

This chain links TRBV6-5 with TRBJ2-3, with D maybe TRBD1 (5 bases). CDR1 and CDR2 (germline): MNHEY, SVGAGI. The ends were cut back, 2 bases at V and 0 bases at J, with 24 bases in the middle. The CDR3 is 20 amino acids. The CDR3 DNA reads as TGTGCCAGCAGTTACCTTCTCGGAGTATCAAAGCAGGGTAGCACAGATACGCAGTATTTT. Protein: CASSYLLGVSKQGSTDTQYF.

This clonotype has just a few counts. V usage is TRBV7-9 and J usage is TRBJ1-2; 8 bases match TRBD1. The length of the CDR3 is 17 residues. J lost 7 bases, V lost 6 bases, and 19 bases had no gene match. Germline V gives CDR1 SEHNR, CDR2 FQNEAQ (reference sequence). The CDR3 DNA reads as TGTGCCAGCAGGTCATACGACGGGACAGGAGGAGGGAGTGGCTACACCTTC. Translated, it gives CASRSYDGTGGGSGYTF.

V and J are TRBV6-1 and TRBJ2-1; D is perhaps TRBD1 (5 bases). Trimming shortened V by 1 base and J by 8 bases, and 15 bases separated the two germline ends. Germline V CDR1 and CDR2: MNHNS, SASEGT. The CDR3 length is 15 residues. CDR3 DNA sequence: TGTGCCAGCAGTGAAGAGGGGCTCCCCGGCGATGAGCAGTTCTTC. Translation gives CASSEEGLPGDEQFF.

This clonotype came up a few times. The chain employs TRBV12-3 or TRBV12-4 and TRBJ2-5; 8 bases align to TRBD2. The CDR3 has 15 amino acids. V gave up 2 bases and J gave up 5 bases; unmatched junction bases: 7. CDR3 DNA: TGTGCCAGCAGTTTATGGGCAGCGGGGGAGGAGACCCAGTACTTC. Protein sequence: CASSLWAAGEETQYF.

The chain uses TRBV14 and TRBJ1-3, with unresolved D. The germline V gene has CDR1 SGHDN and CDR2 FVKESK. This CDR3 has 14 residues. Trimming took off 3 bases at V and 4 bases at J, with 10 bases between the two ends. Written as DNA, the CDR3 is TGTGCCAGCAGCCACAATCAACGGGGAAACACCATATATTTT. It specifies CASSHNQRGNTIYF.

Here the CDR3 DNA reads TGTGCCAGCAGTCTTGGACAGGCGTTCCAAGAGACCCAGTACTTC. Protein product: CASSLGQAFQETQYF. The chain is built from TRBV28 and TRBJ2-5; TRBD1 matches at 7 bases. The CDR3 is made up of 15 amino acids. Per the germline V gene, CDR1 is MDHEN and CDR2 is SYDVKM. Trimming cost V 5 bases and J 1 base; bases outside gene matches: 7.

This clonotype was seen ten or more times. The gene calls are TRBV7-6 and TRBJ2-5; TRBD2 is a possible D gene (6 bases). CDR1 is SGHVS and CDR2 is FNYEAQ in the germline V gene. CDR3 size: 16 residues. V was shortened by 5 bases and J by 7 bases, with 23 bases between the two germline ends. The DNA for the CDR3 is TGTGCCAGCAGCCTACTAGCCGGGACTGAGTACGGGACCCAGTACTTC. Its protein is CASSLLAGTEYGTQYF.

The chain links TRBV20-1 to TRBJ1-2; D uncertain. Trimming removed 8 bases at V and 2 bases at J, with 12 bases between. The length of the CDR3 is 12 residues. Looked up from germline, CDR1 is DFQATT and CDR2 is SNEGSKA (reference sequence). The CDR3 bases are TGCAGTCTAGGACGGGCGAACTATGGCTACACCTTC. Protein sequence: CSLGRANYGYTF.

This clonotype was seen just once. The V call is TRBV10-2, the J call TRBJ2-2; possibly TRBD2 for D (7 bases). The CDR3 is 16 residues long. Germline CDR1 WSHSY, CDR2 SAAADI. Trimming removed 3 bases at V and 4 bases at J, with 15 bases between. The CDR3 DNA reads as TGCGCCAGCAGTGATATGGGGGGGGGCAGCACCGGGGAGCTGTTTTTT. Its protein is CASSDMGGGSTGELFF.

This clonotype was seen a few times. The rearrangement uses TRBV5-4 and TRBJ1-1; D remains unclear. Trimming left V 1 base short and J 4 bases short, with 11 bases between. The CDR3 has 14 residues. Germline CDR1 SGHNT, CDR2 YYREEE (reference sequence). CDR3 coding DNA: TGTGCCAGCAGCTTGTTGTCTAAAGTCACTGAAGCTTTCTTT. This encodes CASSLLSKVTEAFF.

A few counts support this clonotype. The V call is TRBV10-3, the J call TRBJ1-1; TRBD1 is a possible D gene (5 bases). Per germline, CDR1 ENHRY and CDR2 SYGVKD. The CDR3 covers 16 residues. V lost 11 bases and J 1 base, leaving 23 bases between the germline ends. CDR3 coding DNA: TGTGCCTCGGCCAGGATCCGGGACTCCCAGAACACTGAAGCTTTCTTT. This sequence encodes CASARIRDSQNTEAFF.

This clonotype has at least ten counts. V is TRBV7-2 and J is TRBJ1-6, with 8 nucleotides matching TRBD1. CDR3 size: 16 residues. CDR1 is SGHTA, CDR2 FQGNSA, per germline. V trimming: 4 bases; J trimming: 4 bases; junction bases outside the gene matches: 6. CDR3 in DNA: TGTGCCAGCAGCTCGCCAGGGGGCGGTTATAATTCACCCCTCCACTTT. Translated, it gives CASSSPGGGYNSPLHF.

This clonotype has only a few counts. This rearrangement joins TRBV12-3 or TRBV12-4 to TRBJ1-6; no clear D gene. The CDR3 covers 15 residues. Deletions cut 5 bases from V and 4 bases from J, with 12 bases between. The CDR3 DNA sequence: TGTGCCAGCAGTCCCGAGCGGTCTTATAATTCACCCCTCCACTTT. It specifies CASSPERSYNSPLHF.

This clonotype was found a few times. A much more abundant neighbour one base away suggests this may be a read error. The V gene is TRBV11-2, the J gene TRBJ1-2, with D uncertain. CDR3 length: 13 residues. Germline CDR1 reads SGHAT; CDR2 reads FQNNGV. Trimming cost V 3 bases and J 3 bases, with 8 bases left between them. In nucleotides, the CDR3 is TGTGCCAGCAGCTTTGGGGTTGACTATGGCTACACCTTC. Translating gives CASSFGVDYGYTF.

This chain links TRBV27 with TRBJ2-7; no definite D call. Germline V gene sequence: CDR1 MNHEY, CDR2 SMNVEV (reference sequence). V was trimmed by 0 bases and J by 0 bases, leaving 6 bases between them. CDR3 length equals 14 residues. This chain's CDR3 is CASSLSWSSYEQYF. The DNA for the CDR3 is TGTGCCAGCAGTTTATCCTGGAGCTCCTACGAGCAGTACTTC.

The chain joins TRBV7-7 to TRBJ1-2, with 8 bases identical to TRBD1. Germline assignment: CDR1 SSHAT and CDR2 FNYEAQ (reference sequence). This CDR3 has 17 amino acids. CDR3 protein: CASCLDRGRGSNYGYTF. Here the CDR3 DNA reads TGTGCTAGCTGCCTTGACAGGGGAAGGGGTTCTAACTATGGCTACACCTTC.

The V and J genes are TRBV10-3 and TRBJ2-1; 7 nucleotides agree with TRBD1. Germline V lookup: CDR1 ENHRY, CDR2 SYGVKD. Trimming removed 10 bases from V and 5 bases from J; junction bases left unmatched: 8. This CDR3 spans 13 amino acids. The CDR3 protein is CATGTAGNNEQFF. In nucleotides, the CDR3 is TGTGCCACCGGGACAGCTGGAAACAATGAGCAGTTCTTC.

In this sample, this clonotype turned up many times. CDR3 sequence: CASSLVPGNTEAFF. CDR3 DNA: TGTGCCAGCAGCTTAGTACCAGGGAACACTGAAGCTTTCTTT. J is TRBJ1-1 and V is TRBV7-2; no clear D gene. CDR3 size: 14 residues. Trimming left V 1 base short and J 1 base short, with 7 bases between. The germline gives CDR1 SGHTA, CDR2 FQGNSA.

Written as DNA, the CDR3 is TGTGCCAGCAGTATGACAGGCTTCCAAGAGACCCAGTACTTC. Protein: CASSMTGFQETQYF. V is TRBV6-5 and J is TRBJ2-5; possibly TRBD1 for D (6 bases). The germline V gene has CDR1 MNHEY and CDR2 SVGAGI. The V and J ends lost 5 bases and 1 base respectively, with 11 bases between them. This CDR3 spans 14 amino acids.

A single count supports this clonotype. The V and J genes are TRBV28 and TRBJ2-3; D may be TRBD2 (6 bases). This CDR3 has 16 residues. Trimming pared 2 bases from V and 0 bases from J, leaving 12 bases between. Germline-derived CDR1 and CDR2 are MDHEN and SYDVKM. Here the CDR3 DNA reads TGTGCCAGCAGTTTAATTAGCGCGGGGAGCACAGATACGCAGTATTTT. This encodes CASSLISAGSTDTQYF.

This CDR3 is CASTGGIVNEQFF. The DNA of the CDR3 is TGTGCCAGCACCGGGGGGATCGTGAATGAGCAGTTCTTC. V gene TRBV12-3 or TRBV12-4 combines with J gene TRBJ2-1, with 7 bases identical to TRBD2. The CDR3 spans 13 residues. The V and J ends lost 7 bases and 7 bases, in that order; junction bases with no gene match: 7.